This is a list of T cell receptor beta chains from one sample in a study of cytomegalovirus exposure and HLA in healthy donors. The assay was immunoSEQ multiplex PCR, and TCRdb's table has in-frame clones only and misses some. This table holds 80,000 to 90,000 clones, roughly 77% found once. The specimen sequenced was PBMCs. These receptors came from a man aged 40-49 years in good health and CMV-seronegative. Both conserved end residues are part of each CDR3. Fields, in order: D gene, V gene, J gene, clone size, CDR3 DNA, CDR3 protein. D genes are given only for firm matches. Only some rows state a clone size, as once, few, many or a class for expanded clones.

-,TRBV30,TRBJ1-5,few,TGTGCCTGGAGTTTGGTGGGTGCAGGGGTTCAGCCCCAGCATTTT,CAWSLVGAGVQPQHF
-,TRBV5-1,TRBJ1-1,once,TGCGCCAGCAGCGCGATGACGGGTAACACTGAAGCTTTCTTT,CASSAMTGNTEAFF
TRBD2,TRBV18,TRBJ2-7,-,TGTGCCAGCTCACCACCTGGGGGGGGAATCTCCTACGAGCAGTACTTC,CASSPPGGGISYEQYF
-,TRBV25-1,TRBJ2-2,-,TGTGCCAGCCGTGAAGGAAAGGACACAGGGGAGCTGTTTTTT,CASREGKDTGELFF
TRBD2,TRBV15,TRBJ2-5,-,TGTGCCACCAGCGGTACTAGCGGGAGGGGAGAGACCCAGTACTTC,CATSGTSGRGETQYF
-,TRBV5-8,TRBJ1-2,-,TGTGCCAGCAGCTTCGGGGGCTACACCTTC,CASSFGGYTF
TRBD1,TRBV5-6,TRBJ2-7,once,TGTGCCAGCAGCGAAACGGGAACGACAGGGGGCGAGCAGTACTTC,CASSETGTTGGEQYF
-,TRBV2,TRBJ1-1,-,TGTGCCCCGGGGGGCAGGGGAGTCACTGAAGCTTTCTTT,CAPGGRGVTEAFF
TRBD2,TRBV9,TRBJ2-1,many,TGTGCCAGCAGCCCAGGTGGGACTAGCGGCCACGGCAATGAGCAGTTCTTC,CASSPGGTSGHGNEQFF
TRBD1,TRBV18,TRBJ2-1,-,TGTGCCAGCTCACCCGGACAGGGGCCCTACAATGAGCAGTTCTTC,CASSPGQGPYNEQFF
-,TRBV7-9,TRBJ2-6,many,TGTGCCAGCAGCTCCGGGACAGGGGCCAACGTCCTGACTTTC,CASSSGTGANVLTF
TRBD1,TRBV5-4,TRBJ2-2,-,TGTGCCAGCAGCGCCGGGACAGTCGCCGGGGAGCTGTTTTTT,CASSAGTVAGELFF
TRBD1,TRBV5-1,TRBJ1-1,few,TGCGCCAGCAGCTTGCGAGGGGGCCGGAACACTGAAGCTTTCTTT,CASSLRGGRNTEAFF
-,TRBV2,TRBJ2-5,-,TGTGCCAGCAGTGATCTCCAGTTCGGGGAGACCCAGTACTTC,CASSDLQFGETQYF
TRBD2,TRBV27,TRBJ2-7,-,TGTGCCAGCAGTTATAGCGGGAGCCTTAACTACGAGCAGTACTTC,CASSYSGSLNYEQYF
TRBD1,TRBV19,TRBJ2-3,-,TGTGCCAGTAGTATAGGAGGACAGGGTGCAGATACGCAGTATTTT,CASSIGGQGADTQYF
-,TRBV7-3,TRBJ1-2,-,TGTGCCAGCAGCTTAGACAGCAACTATGGCTACACCTTC,CASSLDSNYGYTF
-,TRBV15,TRBJ1-5,-,TGTGCCACCAGCAGAGATCGGGGTAGAAATCAGCCCCAGCATTTT,CATSRDRGRNQPQHF
TRBD1,TRBV10-3,TRBJ2-7,-,TGTGCCATCAGTGACAACAGGGGGCTTAGCGAGCAGTACTTC,CAISDNRGLSEQYF